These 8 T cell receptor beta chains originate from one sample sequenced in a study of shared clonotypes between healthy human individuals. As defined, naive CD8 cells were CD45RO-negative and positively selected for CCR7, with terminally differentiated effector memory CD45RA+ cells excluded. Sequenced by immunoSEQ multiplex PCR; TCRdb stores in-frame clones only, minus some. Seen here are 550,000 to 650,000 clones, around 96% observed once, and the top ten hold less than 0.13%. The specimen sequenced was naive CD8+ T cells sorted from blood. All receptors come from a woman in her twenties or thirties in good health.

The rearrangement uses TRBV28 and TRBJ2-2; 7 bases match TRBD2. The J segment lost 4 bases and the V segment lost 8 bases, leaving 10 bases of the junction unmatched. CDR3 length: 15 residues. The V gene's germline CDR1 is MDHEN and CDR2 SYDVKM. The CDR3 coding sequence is TGTGCCAGCGAAAGGGAGGGGTTCAGCACCGGGGAGCTGTTTTTT. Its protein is CASEREGFSTGELFF.

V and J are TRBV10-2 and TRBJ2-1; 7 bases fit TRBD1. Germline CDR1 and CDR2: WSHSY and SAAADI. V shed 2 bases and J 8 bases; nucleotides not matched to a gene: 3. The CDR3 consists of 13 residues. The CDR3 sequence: CASSETRGYEQFF. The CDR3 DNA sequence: TGCGCCAGCAGTGAGACCAGGGGGTATGAGCAGTTCTTC.

CDR3 loop: CATFDRGLNEQFF. Here the CDR3 DNA reads TGTGCCACCTTTGACAGGGGGCTAAATGAGCAGTTCTTC. The genes are TRBV6-1 and TRBJ2-1; 10 positions match TRBD1. The J segment lost 7 bases and the V segment lost 10 bases, leaving 7 bases of the junction unmatched. The CDR3 sequence is 13 residues long. Germline CDR1 and CDR2: MNHNS and SASEGT.

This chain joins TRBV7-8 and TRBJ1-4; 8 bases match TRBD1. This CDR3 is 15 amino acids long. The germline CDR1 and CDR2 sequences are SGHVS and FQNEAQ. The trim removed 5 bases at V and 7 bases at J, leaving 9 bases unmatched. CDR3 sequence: CASSTGQGRAEKLFF. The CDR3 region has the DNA TGTGCCAGCAGCACCGGACAGGGAAGGGCTGAAAAACTGTTTTTT.

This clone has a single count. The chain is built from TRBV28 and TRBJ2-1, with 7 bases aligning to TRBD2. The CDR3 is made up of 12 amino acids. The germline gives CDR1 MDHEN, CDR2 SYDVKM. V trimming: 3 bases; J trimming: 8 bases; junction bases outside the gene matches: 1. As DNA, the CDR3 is TGTGCCAGCAGTTTTCGGGGGGATGAGCAGTTCTTC. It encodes CASSFRGDEQFF.

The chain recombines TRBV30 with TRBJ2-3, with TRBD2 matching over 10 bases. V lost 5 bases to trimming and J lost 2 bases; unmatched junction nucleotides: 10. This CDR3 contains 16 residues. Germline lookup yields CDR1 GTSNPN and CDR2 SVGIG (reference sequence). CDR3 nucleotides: TGTGCCTGGGCCTACCCCCTAGCGGGAGTCACAGATACGCAGTATTTT. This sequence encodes CAWAYPLAGVTDTQYF.

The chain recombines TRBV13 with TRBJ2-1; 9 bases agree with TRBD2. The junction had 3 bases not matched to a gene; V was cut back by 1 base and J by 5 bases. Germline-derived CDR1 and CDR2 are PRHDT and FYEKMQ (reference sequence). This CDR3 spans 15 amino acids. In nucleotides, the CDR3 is TGTGCCAGCAGCTTAGAACTAGCGGGTAACAATGAGCAGTTCTTC. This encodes CASSLELAGNNEQFF.

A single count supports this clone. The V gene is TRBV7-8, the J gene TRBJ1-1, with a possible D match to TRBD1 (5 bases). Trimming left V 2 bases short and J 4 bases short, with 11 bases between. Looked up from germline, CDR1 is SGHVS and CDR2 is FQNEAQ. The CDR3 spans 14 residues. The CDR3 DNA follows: TGTGCCAGCAGCTTATGGGCAGGGCCCACTGAAGCTTTCTTT. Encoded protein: CASSLWAGPTEAFF.